A selection of T cell receptor beta chains follows, all from one sample in a study of blood T cell repertoires in COVID-19. Assay used: immunoSEQ multiplex PCR; TCRdb lists only in-frame clones, some missing. The sample records approximately 90,000 clones, about four fifths being singletons. The sequenced material came from peripheral blood. The source of these receptors is an older man with COVID-19, enrolled during active disease. The CDR3 runs from the conserved cysteine through the conserved F or W. The D gene is left open where the match is weak. Clone sizes are given selectively: once, few, many, or a class where the clone is expanded.

>TRBV7-2|-|TRBJ2-7|-
CASSPGRDTYSYEQYF
TGTGCCAGCAGCCCCGGCCGGGACACCTACTCCTACGAGCAGTACTTC
>TRBV15|-|TRBJ1-6|-
CATSRVTSSYNSPLHF
TGTGCCACCAGCAGAGTCACCAGCTCCTATAATTCACCCCTCCACTTT
>TRBV5-6|-|TRBJ2-7|-
CASSSFQGLYEQYF
TGTGCCAGCAGCTCGTTCCAGGGGCTCTACGAGCAGTACTTC
>TRBV5-4|-|TRBJ1-2|-
CASSRGGGNYGYTF
TGTGCCAGCAGCCGGGGCGGGGGTAACTATGGCTACACCTTC
>TRBV6-1|-|TRBJ1-6|once
CASSGLEGVYSSPLHF
TGTGCCAGCAGTGGTTTAGAGGGGGTTTATTCATCACCCCTCCACTTT
>TRBV7-9|-|TRBJ2-1|-
CASSLTGPSNEQFF
TGTGCCAGCAGCTTGACAGGACCGAGCAATGAGCAGTTCTTC
>TRBV24-1|TRBD1|TRBJ2-6|-
CATSDRTAGTGTSSGANVLTF
TGTGCCACCAGTGACCGCACCGCCGGGACAGGGACCTCCTCTGGGGCCAACGTCCTGACTTTC
>TRBV27|-|TRBJ1-5|once
CASSWAPNQPQHF
TGTGCCAGCAGTTGGGCACCCAATCAGCCCCAGCATTTT
>TRBV29-1|TRBD1|TRBJ2-7|once
CSVETGQGSSYEQYF
TGCAGCGTTGAAACTGGACAGGGAAGCTCCTACGAGCAGTACTTC
>TRBV5-4|-|TRBJ2-3|once
CASSPNSDTQYF
TGTGCCAGCAGCCCCAACTCGGATACGCAGTATTTT
>TRBV5-5|TRBD1|TRBJ1-1|-
CASSASTGRTEAFF
TGTGCCAGCAGCGCATCGACAGGGAGGACTGAAGCTTTCTTT
>TRBV5-1|-|TRBJ2-7|-
CASSPRTGTGEQYF
TGCGCCAGCAGCCCAAGAACAGGGACCGGAGAGCAGTACTTC
>TRBV4-2|TRBD1|TRBJ2-7|-
CASSQRTGGYEQYF
TGTGCCAGCAGCCAAAGGACAGGGGGCTACGAGCAGTACTTC
>TRBV7-2|TRBD1|TRBJ1-4|-
CASSRTGGANEKLFF
TGTGCCAGCAGCAGAACAGGGGGTGCTAATGAAAAACTGTTTTTT
>TRBV5-1|TRBD2|TRBJ2-3|-
CASSLGLAGVDTQYF
TGCGCCAGCAGCTTGGGACTAGCGGGAGTAGATACGCAGTATTTT
>TRBV7-6|TRBD2|TRBJ2-7|few
CASSLGIAGTSGPTPSYEQYF
TGTGCCAGCAGCCTGGGGATCGCCGGGACTAGCGGGCCTACACCCTCCTACGAGCAGTACTTC
>TRBV6-6|TRBD1|TRBJ1-5|-
CASSYGDRASQPQHF
TGTGCCAGCAGTTACGGGGACAGGGCCAGTCAGCCCCAGCATTTT
>TRBV6-5|TRBD1|TRBJ1-1|-
CATTGQGAKTEAFF
TGTGCCACCACTGGACAGGGGGCGAAAACTGAAGCTTTCTTT
>TRBV24-1|-|TRBJ1-6|-
CATSAAGNSPLHF
TGTGCCACCAGTGCGGCAGGGAATTCACCCCTCCACTTT
>TRBV11-2|-|TRBJ2-2|-
CASSSQANTGELFF
TGTGCCAGCAGCTCTCAGGCGAACACCGGGGAGCTGTTTTTT
>TRBV7-9|TRBD2|TRBJ2-2|-
CASSLGLAGLTGELFF
TGTGCCAGCAGCTTAGGACTAGCGGGACTCACCGGGGAGCTGTTTTTT
>TRBV3-1/TRBV3-2|TRBD2|TRBJ2-7|-
CASSRTSHEQYF
TGTGCCAGCAGCCGGACTAGTCACGAGCAGTACTTC
>TRBV11-2|TRBD2|TRBJ2-3|once
CASSPSGNTDTQYF
TGTGCCAGCAGCCCTAGCGGAAACACAGATACGCAGTATTTT
>TRBV12-3/TRBV12-4|-|TRBJ2-7|-
CASSFAGNEQYF
TGTGCCAGCAGTTTCGCAGGGAACGAGCAGTACTTC
>TRBV7-9|TRBD2|TRBJ2-3|-
CASRRAGGRGDTQYF
TGTGCCAGCAGGCGAGCGGGGGGGCGTGGAGATACGCAGTATTTT
>TRBV19|-|TRBJ1-1|-
CASRRGSYTEAFF
TGTGCCAGTAGGCGAGGGTCGTACACTGAAGCTTTCTTT
>TRBV4-1|-|TRBJ1-1|-
CASSQVGGSLFF
TGCGCCAGCAGCCAAGTGGGGGGGTCCCTATTCTTT
>TRBV11-2|-|TRBJ1-1|-
CASSSRGSPEAFF
TGTGCCAGCTCCTCCCGGGGATCTCCTGAAGCTTTCTTT